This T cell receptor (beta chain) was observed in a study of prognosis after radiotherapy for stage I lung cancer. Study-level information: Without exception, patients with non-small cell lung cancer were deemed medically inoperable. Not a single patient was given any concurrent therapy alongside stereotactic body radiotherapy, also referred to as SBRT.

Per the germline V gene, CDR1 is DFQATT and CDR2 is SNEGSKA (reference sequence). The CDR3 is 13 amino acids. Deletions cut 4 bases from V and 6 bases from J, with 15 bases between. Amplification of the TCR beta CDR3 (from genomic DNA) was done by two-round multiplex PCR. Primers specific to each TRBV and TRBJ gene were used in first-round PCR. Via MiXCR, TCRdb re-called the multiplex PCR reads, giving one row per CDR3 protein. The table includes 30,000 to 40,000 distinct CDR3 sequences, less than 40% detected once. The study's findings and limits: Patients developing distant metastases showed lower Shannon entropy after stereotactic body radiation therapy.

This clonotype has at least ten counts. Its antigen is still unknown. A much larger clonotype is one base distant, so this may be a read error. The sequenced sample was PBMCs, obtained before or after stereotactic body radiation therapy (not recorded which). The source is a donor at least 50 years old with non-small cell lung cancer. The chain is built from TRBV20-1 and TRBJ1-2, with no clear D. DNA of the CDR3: TGCAGTGCTACTCCCCCATACCTCCATGGCTACACCTTC. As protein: CSATPPYLHGYTF.